One sample yielded the 11 T cell receptor delta chains listed below, sequenced in a study of γδ T cells in repeated Plasmodium falciparum infection. TCRdb re-called the multiplex PCR reads via CATT. The table includes over 45,000 delta-chain clones, around 1.6% detected once. Gammadelta T cells were flow-sorted from PBMC into Vgamma9/Vdelta2+ and Vdelta2-negative populations for bulk analysis. The specimen was gamma-delta T cells from blood. All receptors derive from a pool of human donors (malaria-infected and uninfected, not separated).

Details on this clone: The mismatch at residue 14 between this DNA's translation and the TCRdb protein of a much larger clone likely reflects a read error; the protein shown is translated from the DNA. The DNA for the CDR3 is TGTGCTCTTGGGGAAAGGTGGTCCTCGTACACCGATAAACACATCTTT. It yields the protein CALGERWSSYTDKHIF. With the J gene uncalled, the V gene is TRDV1; the table names TRDD3, a call not compared with the DNA. Germline CDR1 is TSWWSYY and CDR2 is QGS. The length of the CDR3 is 16 residues.

Concerning this clone: A far larger clone is just one base off, so this is likely a read error. The chain employs TRDV1 and TRDJ1, with D perhaps TRDD3 (6 bases). Since TCRdb gives no J gene, matching the DNA to germline was used here to assign it. The length of the CDR3 is 16 residues. Per the germline V gene, CDR1 is TSWWSYY and CDR2 is QGS. The V and J ends lost 9 bases and 1 base respectively, with 21 bases between them. The CDR3 spells CALEEAGVGVTDKLIF. The CDR3 bases are TGTGCTCTGGAGGAGGCAGGGGTGGGGGTCACCGATAAACTCATCTTT.

On this clone itself: The amino acid sequence in TCRdb belongs to a much larger clone and departs from this DNA's translation at residue 3, likely a sequencing read error; the sequence shown is translated from the DNA. This rearrangement joins TRDV2 to TRDJ1; 13 bases are shared with TRDD3. The J gene comes from matching the DNA to germline here; TCRdb lacks it. With 9 bases clipped from V and 1 base from J, the junction kept 28 bases outside the gene matches. The CDR3 is made up of 22 amino acids. Per germline, CDR1 GEAIGNYY and CDR2 EKD. DNA for the CDR3: TGTGCCCGGCTATTTCTTTGCTCTCGGACTGGGGGATACGGAGTATGCACCGATAAACTCATCTTT. Translation gives CARLFLCSRTGGYGVCTDKLIF.

Details on this clone: This likely reflects a read error, since a far larger clone is one base away. The identical CDR3 is also encoded by other nucleotide sequences in the sample. V usage is TRDV1 and J usage is TRDJ1; D is possibly TRDD2 (6 bases). TCRdb gives no J gene; it was assigned here by matching the DNA to germline. V lost 2 bases, J lost 2 bases, and 42 bases lay in between. Germline loops: CDR1 TSWWSYY, CDR2 QGS. The CDR3 spans 25 residues. This chain's CDR3 is CALGESTEQATSYPHWYMGTDKLIF. The DNA for the CDR3 is TGTGCTCTTGGGGAAAGTACTGAACAGGCTACGTCCTACCCTCACTGGTATATGGGTACCGATAAACTCATCTTT.

As to this clone: The TCRdb protein, from a much larger clone, departs from this DNA's translation at residue 3, likely by read error; the protein shown derives from the DNA. The chain has TRDV1 and TRDJ1, with 11 bases identical to TRDD3. This CDR3 spans 17 amino acids. The V gene's germline CDR1 is TSWWSYY and CDR2 QGS. The CDR3 loop reads CAPGEGVGDTNSYKLIF. As DNA, the CDR3 is TGTGCTCCTGGGGAAGGAGTGGGGGATACGAATTCGTATAAACTCATCTTT.

As regards this clone: TCRdb records a much larger clone's protein for this DNA, with a difference at residue 13 that likely arises from a read error; the protein given is the translation of the DNA. The chain employs TRDV1 and TRDJ1; 8 nucleotides agree with TRDD3. Since TCRdb gives no J gene, matching the DNA to germline was used here to assign it. J gave up 2 bases and V 1 base, and 15 bases lay outside the gene matches. This CDR3 comprises 19 residues. The germline gives CDR1 TSWWSYY, CDR2 QGS. DNA for the CDR3: TGTGCTCTTGGGGAACATTACGTCTCGGGGGATATTGAGACCGATAAACTCATCTTT. The encoded protein is CALGEHYVSGDIETDKLIF.

Concerning this clone: The junction departs from germline at one end; a sequencing error may be responsible. V and J are TRDV1 and TRDJ1, with D possibly being TRDD3 (6 bases). CDR1 and CDR2 from the germline V gene are TSWWSYY and QGS. The length of the CDR3 is 19 residues. The CDR3 reads CALGFRKGPWDIKTGKLIF. CDR3 bases: TGTGCTCTTGGGTTCCGTAAGGGCCCCTGGGATATTAAGACCGGTAAACTAATCTTT.

The rearrangement links TRDV1 to TRDJ1, with no clear D. Assignment of the J gene here rests on matching the DNA to germline, because TCRdb gives none. Germline V gene data show CDR1 as TSWWSYY and CDR2 as QGS. The CDR3 runs 16 residues. The ends were cut back, 4 bases at V and 0 bases at J, with 15 bases in the middle. This CDR3 is CALGGPLTPYTDKLIF. Written as DNA, the CDR3 is TGTGCTCTTGGGGGCCCCCTTACCCCATACACCGATAAACTCATCTTT.

This clone was recorded a few times. Translating this DNA gives a protein that differs at residue 14 from the TCRdb one, which belongs to a much larger clone; a read error is likely, and the protein shown is this translation. Here the V gene is TRDV2, but the J gene went uncalled. CDR1 and CDR2 from the germline V gene are GEAIGNYY and EKD. CDR3 length equals 16 residues. CDR3 protein: CACDTEEEEGTDKHIF. The CDR3 region has the DNA TGTGCCTGTGACACCGAGGAAGAAGAGGGCACCGATAAACACATCTTT.

This clone came up many times. The V call is TRDV1, the J call TRDJ1; 11 nucleotides align to TRDD3. V lost 0 bases to trimming and J lost 6 bases; unmatched junction nucleotides: 9. This CDR3 has 17 amino acids. Per germline, CDR1 TSWWSYY and CDR2 QGS. The CDR3 sequence is CALGELRAYWGINKLIF. The CDR3, as DNA: TGTGCTCTTGGGGAACTTAGAGCTTACTGGGGGATAAATAAACTCATCTTT.

In regard to this clone: The mismatch at residue 8 between this DNA's translation and the TCRdb protein of a much larger clone likely reflects a read error; the protein shown is translated from the DNA. This rearrangement joins TRDV3 to TRDJ1; D is possibly TRDD2 (6 bases). Trimming shortened V by 0 bases and J by 2 bases, and 16 bases separated the two germline ends. CDR1 is TVYSNPD, CDR2 GDNSRS, per germline (reference sequence). CDR3 size: 15 residues. The CDR3 DNA reads as TGTGCCTTTAGTACCGCCTACTTCCTTACCGATAAACTCATCTTT. This translates into CAFSTAYFLTDKLIF.